The present T cell receptor beta chain was sequenced within a study of technical replicates of blood from several donors. Method: immunoSEQ multiplex PCR; TCRdb's copy keeps in-frame clones and lacks some. In the table there are about 100,000 clones, 96% of which are singletons. CDR1 is SGHRS and CDR2 is YFSETQ in the germline V gene. The V gene lost 5 bases and the J gene lost 0 bases, with 12 bases spanning the gap. The CDR3 has 15 amino acids. The V call is TRBV5-1, the J call TRBJ2-1; a possible D gene is TRBD2 (6 bases). The sample consisted of T cells isolated from PBMCs. This receptor was obtained from a human donor in good health. The CDR3 bases are TGCGCCAGCAGACTCGGGGGTGGCTCCTACAATGAGCAGTTCTTC. The encoded protein is CASRLGGGSYNEQFF.